The rows below give T cell receptor beta chains drawn from one sample of a study of T cells in localized non-small cell lung cancer. Sequencing was performed with immunoSEQ multiplex PCR; in TCRdb, only in-frame clones are kept and a portion is missing. The table has 65,000 to 95,000 clones, over 70% seen once. Sequencing used PBMCs, obtained before any cancer treatment. The receptors come from a man aged 35 to 69 with stage II squamous cell lung carcinoma. The CDR3 runs from the conserved cysteine through the conserved F or W. The D gene is left open where the match is weak.

D gene,J gene,V gene,CDR3 DNA,CDR3 protein
.,TRBJ1-1,TRBV2,TGTGCCAGCAGTGAAGATGGGGAGGACACTGAAGCTTTCTTT,CASSEDGEDTEAFF
.,TRBJ2-2,TRBV9,TGTGCCAGCAACAATGGGGTGAACACCGGGGAGCTGTTTTTT,CASNNGVNTGELFF
.,TRBJ1-1,TRBV5-5,TGTGCCAGCAGCTTGGGACAGTCGAACACTGAAGCTTTCTTT,CASSLGQSNTEAFF
.,TRBJ1-1,TRBV9,TGTGCCAGCAGCCAGGGATACACTGAAGCTTTCTTT,CASSQGYTEAFF
.,TRBJ1-4,TRBV7-9,TGTGCCAGCAGCCTCGCGGGGGGAGAAAATGAAAAACTGTTTTTT,CASSLAGGENEKLFF
.,TRBJ2-7,TRBV5-1,TGCGCCAGCAGCTCCGGTCTACCCCCTCTTTACGAGCAGTACTTC,CASSSGLPPLYEQYF
.,TRBJ1-2,TRBV5-1,TGCGCCAGCAAAAACCCTTCACAGGTAGACTATGGCTACACCTTC,CASKNPSQVDYGYTF
TRBD1,TRBJ2-5,TRBV7-9,TGTGCCAGCAGCCGATCGACAGGGTGGGAAGAGACCCAGTACTTC,CASSRSTGWEETQYF
.,TRBJ2-1,TRBV5-4,TGTGCCAGCAGCCAGTACAGGGACGAGCAGTTCTTC,CASSQYRDEQFF
TRBD2,TRBJ2-5,TRBV9,TGTGCCAGCAGCAGGAGGGGAGGGCAAGAGACCCAGTACTTC,CASSRRGGQETQYF